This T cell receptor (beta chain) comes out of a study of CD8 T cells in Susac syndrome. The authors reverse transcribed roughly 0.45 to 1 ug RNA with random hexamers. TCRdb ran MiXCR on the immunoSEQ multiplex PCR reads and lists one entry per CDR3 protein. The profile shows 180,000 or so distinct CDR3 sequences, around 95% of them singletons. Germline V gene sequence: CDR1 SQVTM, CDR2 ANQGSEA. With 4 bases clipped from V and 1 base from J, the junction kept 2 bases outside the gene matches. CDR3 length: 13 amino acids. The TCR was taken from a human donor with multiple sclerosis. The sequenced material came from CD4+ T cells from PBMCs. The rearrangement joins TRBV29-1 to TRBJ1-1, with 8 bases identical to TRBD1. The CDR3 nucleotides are TGCAGCGTTGTCCAGGGGGCGAACACTGAAGCTTTCTTT. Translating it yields CSVVQGANTEAFF.